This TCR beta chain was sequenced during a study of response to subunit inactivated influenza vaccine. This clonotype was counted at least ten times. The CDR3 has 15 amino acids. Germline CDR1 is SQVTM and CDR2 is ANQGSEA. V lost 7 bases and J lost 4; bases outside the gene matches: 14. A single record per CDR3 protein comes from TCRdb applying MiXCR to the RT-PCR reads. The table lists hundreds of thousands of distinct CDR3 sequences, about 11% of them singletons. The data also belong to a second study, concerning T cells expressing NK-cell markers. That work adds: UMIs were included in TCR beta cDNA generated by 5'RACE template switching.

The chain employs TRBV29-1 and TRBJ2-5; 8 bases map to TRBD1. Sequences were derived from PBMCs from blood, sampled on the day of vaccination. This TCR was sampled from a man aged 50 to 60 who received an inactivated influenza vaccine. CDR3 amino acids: CSALNGQGLGETQYF. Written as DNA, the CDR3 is TGCAGCGCCTTGAACGGACAGGGTCTAGGAGAGACCCAGTACTTC. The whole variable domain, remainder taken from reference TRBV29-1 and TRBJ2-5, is SAVISQKPSRDICQRGTSLTIQCQVDSQVTMMFWYRQQPGQSLTLIATANQGSEATYESGFVIDKFPISRPNLTFSTLTVSNMSPEDSSIYLCSALNGQGLGETQYFGPGTRLLVL.